The source of this T cell receptor (beta chain) is a study of T cell responses to AZD1222 COVID-19 vaccine. Study results and limitations: When two AZD1222 doses had been given, Spike-specific TCR breadth and depth rose. Dominant CD4 TCR responses targeted spike regions 160-218 and 743-854.

About this clone itself: Its matching antigen is unknown.

Sequencing used immunoSEQ multiplex PCR; TCRdb keeps in-frame clones, though not all of them. The data contain under 150,000 clones, roughly 85% of them singletons. The clonotype comes from an adult who received the MenACWY meningococcal vaccine as a control. Material: peripheral blood, obtained 28 days after the second dose of the MenACWY control vaccine.

The CDR3 sequence is CASSLGQFEEQYV. The CDR3 region has the DNA TGTGCCAGCAGCTTAGGACAGTTCGAGGAGCAGTACGTC. The chain combines TRBV7-9 with TRBJ2-7; perhaps TRBD1 as D (5 bases). The V gene's germline CDR1 is SEHNR and CDR2 FQNEAQ (reference sequence). The CDR3 runs 13 residues. Trimming removed 1 base at V and 7 bases at J, with 11 bases between.